This T cell receptor beta chain is from a study of blood T cell repertoires in COVID-19 (dated by TCRdb to the early 2020s). Notes on the research overall: The collaborator samples originated in the United States, Italy and Spain and spanned the acute and convalescent phases of COVID-19. The prospective study material was composed of cDNA or gDNA derived from T cells, B-cell-depleted T cells, or PBMCs. Deeply sampled blood TCRbeta repertoires from subjects exposed to, actively infected with, or recovered from COVID-19 were included in the dataset. A freely available public database, intended as a resource for researchers studying the immune response to SARS-CoV-2, is where the repertoires were released. The samples were drawn from the first 160 participants of the ongoing ImmuneRACE study and from 1,200 or so subjects provided by 6 global collaborators. A de-identified subject ID, COVID-19 status, age in years and sex were almost always included in the sample metadata. Where HLA class I and class II types were available, the types were taken from metadata supplied by the sample provider, not from assay-based typing.

TCRbeta CDR3 regions were amplified from genomic DNA using the immunoSEQ Assay, a bias-controlled multiplex PCR. Per the source publication's procedure: The number of nucleated cells in each sample was estimated from the amplification of reference gene primers within the assay. Sequence reads were collapsed and filtered to measure the absolute abundance of every unique TCRbeta CDR3 rearrangement. Productive Simpson clonality was computed per sample as the square root of Simpson's diversity index over productive rearrangements. TCRdb's version of the immuneACCESS table is confined to in-frame rearrangements and falls short of the full clone set. An unresolved V gene accounts for under half of the shortfall where checked; the remainder is of unknown origin. V and J calls and clone size follow that table, whereas D and trimming were derived from the DNA. The sample table contains approximately 150,000 clones; only one count was recorded for about 81% of them. The biggest ten clones account for roughly a fifth of the sample.

Points the paper makes about the study in general: How much clinical and demographic metadata was included differed by source and by participant, and the metadata was provided uncurated.

For CDR1 and CDR2, the germline V gene (reference sequence) lists LNHDA and SQIVND. The CDR3 goes from the cysteine to the phenylalanine over 14 residues. Only the CDR3 region is kept as DNA, spanning 42 bases read in frame from base 1. V is clipped by 4 bases and J by 0 bases, and the sequence between their germline boundaries is 7 bases long. This clone was picked up one time. Its antigen is not yet known. Per-base qualities were not stored, and no clone one base away is much larger. Collaborating institutions collected whole blood in K2EDTA tubes following their own protocols. Collaborator samples were shipped for TCRbeta analysis as frozen whole blood, isolated PBMCs, or DNA extracted from either sample type.

The sequencing input was peripheral blood. This chain joins TRBV19 to TRBJ1-5, with an unclear D gene assignment. The clonotype originates from a woman aged 80 or older with acute or convalescent COVID-19. This receptor carries the CDR3 CASSRAVSNQPQHF. The DNA is TGTGCCAGTAGTAGGGCAGTTAGCAATCAGCCCCAGCATTTT.